These 22 T cell receptor beta chains came from one sample sequenced in a study of T cells and Merkel cell carcinoma outcomes. The protocol was immunoSEQ multiplex PCR, while the TCRdb copy is restricted to in-frame clones and leaves out a portion. The repertoire holds under 8,000 clones, less than 95% seen once, with around 2.7% in the top ten. The sequenced sample was tumor tissue from Merkel cell carcinoma. These receptors were taken from a human donor with Merkel cell carcinoma.

The rearrangement links TRBV2 to TRBJ2-3, with 7 bases lining up with TRBD1. This CDR3 is built from 15 residues. The trim removed 5 bases at V and 6 bases at J, leaving 11 bases unmatched. Germline V gene data show CDR1 as SNHLY and CDR2 as FYNNEI. The CDR3 reads CASSKGSTGVDTQYF. The CDR3 DNA reads TGTGCCAGCAGTAAAGGGTCCACAGGGGTGGATACGCAGTATTTT.

The rearrangement uses TRBV28 and TRBJ1-4; D uncertain. CDR3 size: 13 residues. The germline gives CDR1 MDHEN, CDR2 SYDVKM. V lost 9 bases and J 1 base, leaving 9 bases between the germline ends. In DNA form, the CDR3 reads TGTGCCAGTCTGACTAGAACTAATGAAAAACTGTTTTTT. Amino acids: CASLTRTNEKLFF.

The rearrangement links TRBV5-1 to TRBJ2-7, with 9 nucleotides matching TRBD2. The J segment lost 6 bases and the V segment lost 7 bases, leaving 11 bases of the junction unmatched. The germline V gene encodes CDR1 SGHRS and CDR2 YFSETQ. The CDR3 loop spans 14 amino acids. The CDR3 region is CASRAGGEEGEQYF. The DNA of the CDR3 is TGCGCCAGCCGGGCGGGGGGGGAAGAGGGCGAGCAGTACTTC.

This chain uses TRBV27 with TRBJ1-2; D might be TRBD1 (5 bases). This CDR3 has 16 amino acids. Germline CDR1 and CDR2: MNHEY and SMNVEV (reference sequence). V lost 5 bases and J 2 bases, leaving 18 bases between the germline ends. The CDR3 DNA sequence: TGTGCCAGCAGTCCAATGGACACGAACCAAAACTATGGCTACACCTTC. Protein: CASSPMDTNQNYGYTF.

The V and J genes are TRBV30 and TRBJ2-3, with D possibly being TRBD1 or TRBD2 (5 bases each). The V and J ends lost 2 bases and 4 bases respectively, with 16 bases between them. Germline CDR1 is GTSNPN and CDR2 is SVGIG (reference sequence). The CDR3 runs to 15 residues. The CDR3 nucleotides read TGTGCCTGGAGTCTTCGGGGCCTGGACGCAGATACGCAGTATTTT. It specifies CAWSLRGLDADTQYF.

V and J are TRBV27 and TRBJ2-3, with a possible D match to TRBD2 (6 bases). V shed 5 bases and J shed 2 bases, with 14 bases lying between them. There are 15 residues in the CDR3. CDR1 and CDR2 (germline): MNHEY, SMNVEV (reference sequence). DNA of the CDR3: TGTGCCAGCAGTCTCCCGGGACTGACCACAGATACGCAGTATTTT. Protein: CASSLPGLTTDTQYF.

The J gene is TRBJ2-5, the V gene TRBV29-1, with 8 bases lining up with TRBD1. V lost 5 bases, J lost 4 bases, and 12 bases stayed unmatched. CDR1 and CDR2 from the germline V gene are SQVTM and ANQGSEA. The CDR3 contains 15 residues. The CDR3 DNA sequence: TGCAGCGTTCCGGAGTACAGGGGGAAAGCAGAGACCCAGTACTTC. This gives the protein CSVPEYRGKAETQYF.

This clone was seen only once. This sequence joins TRBV7-9 and TRBJ1-1, with D possibly matching TRBD1 (5 bases). Germline assignment: CDR1 SEHNR and CDR2 FQNEAQ (reference sequence). The CDR3 is made up of 15 amino acids. Trimming removed 0 bases from V and 4 bases from J, with 12 bases in between. The CDR3 reads CASSLAGGRGTEAFF. CDR3 coding DNA: TGTGCCAGCAGCTTAGCCGGGGGACGGGGCACTGAAGCTTTCTTT.

J is TRBJ2-1 and V is TRBV27; a possible D gene is TRBD1 (5 bases). This CDR3 spans 13 amino acids. V was trimmed by 2 bases and J by 6 bases, leaving 8 bases between them. CDR1 and CDR2 (germline): MNHEY, SMNVEV (reference sequence). This chain's CDR3 is CASSLLTGNEQFF. The CDR3 DNA reads TGTGCCAGCAGTTTACTTACAGGCAATGAGCAGTTCTTC.

This chain uses TRBV5-8 with TRBJ1-1, with 8 nucleotides matching TRBD1. Germline CDR1 reads SGHTS; CDR2 reads YDEGEE. The V gene end was trimmed by 9 bases and the J gene end by 5 bases; junction bases not matched to a gene: 24. This CDR3 contains 18 residues. The CDR3 here is CATPRRRLPGQGGTEAFF. CDR3 nucleotides: TGTGCCACCCCGAGGCGGAGACTGCCTGGACAGGGAGGGACTGAAGCTTTCTTT.

V usage is TRBV29-1 and J usage is TRBJ1-1, with TRBD1 matching 11 bases. Germline assignment: CDR1 SQVTM and CDR2 ANQGSEA. The CDR3 is 14 residues long. Trimming at V came to 7 bases and at J to 5 bases, leaving 9 bases not matched to a gene. CDR3 DNA sequence: TGCAGCGCCGGGACAGGGGGAGGAAAGACTGAAGCTTTCTTT. Translated: CSAGTGGGKTEAFF.

The V and J genes are TRBV27 and TRBJ2-1; D remains ambiguous. The CDR3 totals 16 residues. The V gene lost 1 base and the J gene lost 6 bases, with 16 bases spanning the gap. Germline CDR1 reads MNHEY; CDR2 reads SMNVEV (reference sequence). CDR3 region: CASSLLSGSPANEQFF. The CDR3 coding sequence is TGTGCCAGCAGTTTATTGTCTGGAAGTCCGGCCAATGAGCAGTTCTTC.

The V call is TRBV4-3, the J call TRBJ1-2, with 7 bases fitting TRBD1. The junction had 2 bases not matched to a gene; V was cut back by 0 bases and J by 4 bases. This CDR3 comprises 14 residues. Germline loops: CDR1 LGHNA, CDR2 YSLEER. The CDR3: CASSQDWDSYGYTF. CDR3 bases: TGCGCCAGCAGCCAAGATTGGGACAGCTATGGCTACACCTTC.

J is TRBJ2-6 and V is TRBV12-5; possible D gene TRBD2, 5 bases. From germline, CDR1 is LGHNT and CDR2 FRNRAP. CDR3 length: 16 amino acids. V lost 0 bases and J lost 2, with 8 bases in between. The CDR3 sequence is CASGLVVGAGANVLTF. In nucleotides, the CDR3 is TGTGCTAGTGGTTTGGTAGTGGGAGCTGGGGCCAACGTCCTGACTTTC.

This clone was found once. The J gene is TRBJ2-2, the V gene TRBV27; 8 nucleotides match TRBD2. The V segment lost 6 bases and the J segment 7 bases; nucleotides outside the gene matches: 7. The CDR3 has 14 amino acids. In germline, CDR1 is MNHEY, CDR2 SMNVEV (reference sequence). CDR3 residues: CASSFSGDFGELFF. CDR3 sequence (DNA): TGTGCCAGCAGCTTTAGCGGGGATTTCGGGGAGCTGTTTTTT.

The chain employs TRBV30 and TRBJ1-1; D is unclear. In germline, CDR1 is GTSNPN, CDR2 SVGIG (reference sequence). The CDR3 loop spans 16 amino acids. V was pared by 1 base and J by 1 base, with 16 bases between. DNA for the CDR3: TGTGCCTGGAGTGGGGCGGCATATGGAGCGAACACTGAAGCTTTCTTT. Its protein is CAWSGAAYGANTEAFF.

The chain combines TRBV6-5 with TRBJ2-1; 8 bases agree with TRBD1. The V segment lost 0 bases and the J segment 5 bases; nucleotides outside the gene matches: 6. The CDR3 is 16 residues long. The germline gives CDR1 MNHEY, CDR2 SVGAGI. The CDR3 DNA follows: TGTGCCAGCAGTTACTCGAAAGGGACAGGTAACAATGAGCAGTTCTTC. Protein: CASSYSKGTGNNEQFF.

This chain joins TRBV7-9 and TRBJ2-3; TRBD2 aligns across 10 bases. Germline CDR1 reads SEHNR; CDR2 reads FQNEAQ (reference sequence). CDR3 length: 17 amino acids. Unmatched junction bases numbered 10, after V lost 5 bases and J lost 2 bases. The CDR3 region is CASSRILAGVHTDTQYF. CDR3 nucleotides: TGTGCCAGCAGCCGAATCCTAGCGGGGGTTCACACAGATACGCAGTATTTT.

For the CDR3, the DNA is TGTGCCAGCAGCCCAGTCCCAATGGACTATGGCTACACCTTC. Protein product: CASSPVPMDYGYTF. The rearrangement joins TRBV11-2 to TRBJ1-2, with D unresolved. Germline CDR1 and CDR2: SGHAT and FQNNGV. Trimming stripped 5 bases from V and 3 bases from J, with 13 bases between. The CDR3 extends over 14 amino acids.

This chain joins TRBV6-5 and TRBJ1-4; no reliable D call. This CDR3 has 14 amino acids. The V end lost 2 bases, the J end lost 4 bases, and 8 bases lay between the germline ends. Germline CDR1 reads MNHEY; CDR2 reads SVGAGI. CDR3 in amino acids: CASSYREGNEKLFF. The DNA for the CDR3 is TGTGCCAGCAGTTACCGGGAGGGTAATGAAAAACTGTTTTTT.

This chain joins TRBV2 and TRBJ1-1; D gene uncertain. CDR1 is SNHLY, CDR2 FYNNEI, per germline. With 3 bases removed from V and 1 base from J, the gap between germline ends came to 9 bases. This CDR3 is built from 14 residues. The CDR3 DNA is TGTGCCAGCAGTGATCTTGTGACGAACACTGAAGCTTTCTTT. Its translation is CASSDLVTNTEAFF.

V and J are TRBV2 and TRBJ1-5; D unclear. The CDR3 runs 13 residues. Per germline, CDR1 SNHLY and CDR2 FYNNEI. Trimming took 5 bases from V and 4 from J, leaving 9 bases between them. CDR3 region: CASSRRGNQPQHF. In DNA form, the CDR3 reads TGTGCCAGCAGTCGACGGGGTAATCAGCCCCAGCATTTT.